This T cell receptor (beta chain) comes out of a study of ipilimumab plus nivolumab after autologous stem cell transplantation. Whole-study results and caveats: TCR repertoire, Treg phenotype and gut microbiota reportedly support more study of this approach.

Comments on this clone: Its target is unknown.

The V gene's germline CDR1 is MNHNS and CDR2 SASEGT. This CDR3 has 13 amino acids. Trimming cost V 5 bases and J 5 bases, with 12 bases left between them. Method: immunoSEQ multiplex PCR; TCRdb's copy keeps in-frame clones and lacks some. Of roughly 43,000 clones listed, about 88% were seen once; the top ten hold roughly 1%. The specimen comprised PBMCs, sampled in a trial of ipilimumab plus nivolumab as post-transplant consolidation. The rearrangement uses TRBV6-1 and TRBJ1-2, with D possibly TRBD1 on 6 matching bases. This clonotype was obtained from a male donor with multiple myeloma. The DNA for the CDR3 is TGTGCCAGCAGTCCACAGGGTGGATATGGCTACACCTTC. Its protein product is CASSPQGGYGYTF.